This entry features one TCR beta chain sequence. This clonotype has just a few counts. This clone's antigen is unknown. No base quality information exists; no much larger clone differs at one position. The treatment or condition label here, explained by the study, means: live attenuated yellow fever vaccine strain. At every blood-draw timepoint, two biological replicates of bulk PBMCs were collected. PBMCs were isolated from peripheral blood using a standard Ficoll-Paque protocol. TriZol was used to extract RNA from bulk PBMCs, from CD4 and CD8 fractions, and from dextramer-positive and dextramer-negative fractions. V lost 1 base and J lost 1 base; the stretch between them is 10 bases long. Sequences DFQATT (CDR1) and SNEGSKA (CDR2) are obtained from the germline V gene (reference sequence). The CDR3 spans 14 residues, from the cysteine through the phenylalanine. The read is trimmed to its CDR3 DNA, 42 bases read in frame from base 1.

The instrument was an Illumina NovaSeq 6000. TCR cDNA was synthesized by 5'RACE template switching, through which a universal primer site and unique molecular identifiers were introduced. cDNA synthesis was primed from both the TCR alpha and TCR beta constant segments. Two PCR steps were used to amplify libraries, with sample barcodes and sequencing adapters being added in the second step. Libraries were sequenced on Illumina HiSeq 2500 (2x100 bp) or NovaSeq (2x150 bp). The authors' pipeline ran thus. Reads were demultiplexed and collapsed into UMI consensus sequences with MIGEC, and V(D)J alignment was performed with MiXCR. Vaccine-responding clonotypes were defined with edgeR using replicate PBMC samples, requiring FDR below 0.01 and a log2 fold change above 5 up to day 15. Each bulk clonotype received a CD4 or CD8 identity based on whether the sequenced CD4 or CD8 repertoire contained that clonotype at higher abundance. The public reads were reprocessed in TCRdb via fastp at Q25 and MiXCR, keeping in-frame beta chains. Rows are combined by CDR3 protein, so each entry shows the most common genes and DNA. Here the V and J calls rest on TCRdb's processing, not on the authors' analysis. This sample lists hundreds of thousands of distinct CDR3 sequences; 3% to 4.5% were detected once. Roughly a quarter of the sample belongs to the ten largest clones.

This record comes from a study of T cells after yellow fever vaccination (dated by TCRdb to about 2019). About the full investigation: The SMART-Seq v4 Ultra Low Input RNA kit was used to prepare libraries from fractions with low cell numbers. Bulk TCR alpha and beta repertoires were sequenced longitudinally to track T-cell clones before and after primary and booster YFV17D yellow fever vaccination. Two healthy male donors, one aged 18 to 30 and one aged 30 to 40 years, made up the cohort. Bulk PBMC replicates and cell subsets were isolated from blood drawn at multiple timepoints before and after both primary and secondary immunization. Broader findings and caveats from the paper: After the booster, most of the clones that had expanded following primary vaccination were detected again (approximately 96% of CD4 and around 88% of CD8), which suggests that memory was broadly maintained. Compared with the primary T-cell response, the secondary T-cell response was faster but weaker, reaching its peak on day 5 rather than on day 15. The study included only a couple of donors, which limits how far the findings can be generalized. Computational filtering was required because FACS-sorted repertoires could contain abundant contaminating clonotypes from the bulk population. A small fraction of clonotypes showed up in both the CD4 and CD8 compartments, probably as a result of convergent recombination.

This sequence was found in a man between 18 and 29 years old who received the YFV17D yellow fever vaccine. Recombination connected TRBV20-1 to TRBJ1-1, with a weak D call of TRBD1 (5 bases match). The sample consisted of PBMCs, taken on the day of the yellow fever booster vaccination. This receptor has the CDR3 CSARVWGPNTEAFF. The base sequence is TGCAGTGCTAGAGTCTGGGGACCGAACACTGAAGCTTTCTTT.